The rows below give T cell receptor beta chains drawn from one sample of a study of cytomegalovirus exposure and HLA in healthy donors. The method was immunoSEQ multiplex PCR; TCRdb's version includes in-frame clones alone and lacks a portion of them. The sample has about 170,000 clones, 70% to 90% seen once. Sequencing input: PBMCs. The receptors shown here come from a man younger than 45 in good health and CMV-seropositive. Both conserved end residues are part of each CDR3. Fields, in order: V gene, J gene, D gene, clone size, CDR3 DNA, CDR3 protein. The D gene is left open where the match is weak. Clone size is stated in some rows and not others, as once, few, many or a class when expanded.

TRBV19,TRBJ2-2,TRBD1,once,TGTGCCACTTCGACAGGGTCGAACACCGGGGAGCTGTTTTTT,CATSTGSNTGELFF
TRBV10-1,TRBJ2-7,-,-,TGCGCCAGGTTGAAATCGGGACTCCGGAGATTGCACGAGCAGTACTTC,CARLKSGLRRLHEQYF
TRBV6-1,TRBJ2-1,TRBD1,-,TGTGCCAGCACCTGGGACAGGGGAAGGGAAAATGAGCAGTTCTTC,CASTWDRGRENEQFF
TRBV19,TRBJ2-2,TRBD2,-,TGTGCCAGTAGTATCGGGGGGGCCGGGGAGCTGTTTTTT,CASSIGGAGELFF
TRBV5-6,TRBJ1-3,-,-,TGTGCCAGCAGCTTACTGAAGTCCCGCATCTCTGGAAACACCATATATTTT,CASSLLKSRISGNTIYF
TRBV19,TRBJ1-5,TRBD1,-,TGTGCCAGTAGTGCCTCGCAGGGGGCACAGGGCAATCAGCCCCAGCATTTT,CASSASQGAQGNQPQHF
TRBV5-1,TRBJ1-1,TRBD1,-,TGCGCCAGCAGAGCCGGACAGGGAACAGGAGCGGCTTTCTTT,CASRAGQGTGAAFF
TRBV18,TRBJ2-2,-,-,TGTGCCAGCTCACCCAGATCATCCAACGGGGAGCTGTTTTTT,CASSPRSSNGELFF
TRBV7-2,TRBJ1-1,-,-,TGTGCCAGCAGCTTAGCGTGGCAGGGCGAAGCTTTCTTT,CASSLAWQGEAFF
TRBV19,TRBJ2-3,-,-,TGTGCCAGTAGTATTCGCCGGTTAGGAGGAGATACGCAGTATTTT,CASSIRRLGGDTQYF
TRBV4-3,TRBJ2-1,-,-,TGCGCCAGCAGCCAAGACAGGGGTCCCCTCGATGAGCAGTTCTTC,CASSQDRGPLDEQFF
TRBV5-4,TRBJ2-2,TRBD2,-,TGTGCCAGCAGCTCAGGACTAGCGGGAGGGCCCAGGAACGCCGGGGAGCTGTTTTTT,CASSSGLAGGPRNAGELFF
TRBV7-8,TRBJ1-3,-,-,TGTGCCAGCAGCTCGACAGGAGGAGGTGGAAACACCATATATTTT,CASSSTGGGGNTIYF
TRBV18,TRBJ1-4,TRBD1,-,TGTGCCAGCTCGACCGGGACAGGGGGTGAAAAACTGTTTTTT,CASSTGTGGEKLFF
TRBV2,TRBJ2-7,-,-,TGTGCCAGCAGTGTTCGGAGGGCCGAGGGCGAGCAGTACTTC,CASSVRRAEGEQYF
TRBV18,TRBJ2-2,-,-,TGTGCCAGCTCCTCACGGAACAGCCCGGCCCCCAACACCGGGGAGCTGTTTTTT,CASSSRNSPAPNTGELFF
TRBV5-6,TRBJ2-1,-,-,TGTGCCAGCAGCTTTGAGAGGGTGGGTGAGCAGTTCTTC,CASSFERVGEQFF
TRBV18,TRBJ2-1,-,-,TGTGCCAGCTCACCAAGCCAGGGATACAATGAGCAGTTCTTC,CASSPSQGYNEQFF
TRBV18,TRBJ1-4,-,once,TGTGCCAGCTCACTCAACAGGGTTTTCGCAACTAATGAAAAACTGTTTTTT,CASSLNRVFATNEKLFF
TRBV19,TRBJ1-5,TRBD1,-,TGTGCCAGTAATAACAGGAGACAGGGTGGGCATCAGCCCCAGCATTTT,CASNNRRQGGHQPQHF
TRBV7-3,TRBJ1-5,-,-,TGTGCCAGCAGCTTAACCGCCGGGGTCCAGCCCCAGCATTTT,CASSLTAGVQPQHF
TRBV30,TRBJ1-3,-,-,TGTGCCTGGGGGGGACACGTTGGAAACACCATATATTTT,CAWGGHVGNTIYF
TRBV2,TRBJ2-1,TRBD2,-,TGTGCCAGCAGTGGTAGCGGGAACTACAATGAGCAGTTCTTC,CASSGSGNYNEQFF
TRBV12-5,TRBJ2-5,-,-,TGTGCTAGTGGTTTGGATGCGAGGACAGAGGGCGGGGAGACCCAGTACTTC,CASGLDARTEGGETQYF
TRBV2,TRBJ2-2,TRBD1,-,TGTGCCAGCAGTACAAGGACAGGGGGGACCGGGGAGCTGTTTTTT,CASSTRTGGTGELFF
TRBV9,TRBJ2-3,TRBD2,-,TGTGCCAGCAGCGTAGGGAGCGGGGGAAGCACAGATACGCAGTATTTT,CASSVGSGGSTDTQYF
TRBV6-1,TRBJ2-2,-,-,TGTGCCAGCAGTGAAGGATGGTTACGAGCCGGGGAGCTGTTTTTT,CASSEGWLRAGELFF
TRBV11-3,TRBJ2-5,TRBD1,-,TGTGCCAGCAGCATAGGACAGGGTGTGAAGACCCAGTACTTC,CASSIGQGVKTQYF
TRBV2,TRBJ2-2,TRBD1,once,TGTGCCAGCAGGGACGACAGGGGAGGCACCGGGGAGCTGTTTTTT,CASRDDRGGTGELFF
TRBV30,TRBJ2-3,-,-,TGTGCCTGGAGTGGAGGGCTTGGCACAGATACGCAGTATTTT,CAWSGGLGTDTQYF
TRBV19,TRBJ1-2,-,-,TGTGCCAGTAGTTTATATGGGGGCTATAGTGGCTACACCTTC,CASSLYGGYSGYTF
TRBV7-3,TRBJ1-4,-,-,TGTGCCAGCAGCTTATCGGGTGCAACTAATGAAAAACTGTTTTTT,CASSLSGATNEKLFF
TRBV9,TRBJ1-1,TRBD1,-,TGTGCCAGCAGCTTTGGACAGGGGGCGGGCACTGAAGCTTTCTTT,CASSFGQGAGTEAFF
TRBV9,TRBJ2-2,TRBD2,-,TGTGCCAGCAGCGGACTAAGCGGGAGCACCGGGGAGCTGTTTTTT,CASSGLSGSTGELFF
TRBV5-1,TRBJ1-5,-,once,TGCGCCAGCAGCCGAGACGGGAATCAGCCCCAGCATTTT,CASSRDGNQPQHF
TRBV5-1,TRBJ2-3,TRBD2,-,TGCGCCAGCAGCTCAGAGGGACTAGCGGGCGTTCTTTCGCAGTATTTT,CASSSEGLAGVLSQYF
TRBV27,TRBJ2-2,-,once,TGTGCCAGCAGTTTATCGGGAGTCTACACCGGGGAGCTGTTTTTT,CASSLSGVYTGELFF
TRBV5-1,TRBJ1-1,-,-,TGCGCCAGCAGCTTGGAAGGCGGGCGGAACACTGAAGCTTTCTTT,CASSLEGGRNTEAFF
TRBV7-2,TRBJ1-1,-,-,TGTGCCAGCAGCTCCCAAGCGGGGGTTCGTGGCACTGAAGCTTTCTTT,CASSSQAGVRGTEAFF
TRBV9,TRBJ2-5,-,once,TGTGCCAGCAGCGTAGAGCCAGGTCGGAGGCGAGAGACCCAGTACTTC,CASSVEPGRRRETQYF
TRBV28,TRBJ1-1,-,few,TGTGCCAGCAGTTTGGGACTGACGAACACTGAAGCTTTCTTT,CASSLGLTNTEAFF
TRBV5-4,TRBJ1-1,-,-,TGTGCCAGCAGCTTGGAGGAGGGGAACACTGAAGCTTTCTTT,CASSLEEGNTEAFF
TRBV4-1,TRBJ1-3,-,-,TGCGCCAGCAGCCAAGTTTATGCAGAGGACACCATATATTTT,CASSQVYAEDTIYF
TRBV5-6,TRBJ2-5,-,-,TGTGCCAGCAGCTTGGGGCCTCGCGAGACCCAGTACTTC,CASSLGPRETQYF
TRBV7-2,TRBJ2-3,TRBD2,-,TGTGCCAGCAGCTTAGCCCCGAGACTAGCGGGAGGAGATACGCAGTATTTT,CASSLAPRLAGGDTQYF
TRBV10-3,TRBJ2-5,TRBD1,once,TGTGCCATCAGCCGACAGGGGGCAGGAGAGACCCAGTACTTC,CAISRQGAGETQYF
TRBV6-5,TRBJ1-1,TRBD1,once,TGTGCCAGCAGGGACAGGGGCTTAGGTAGCACTGAAGCTTTCTTT,CASRDRGLGSTEAFF
TRBV4-1,TRBJ1-4,TRBD1,-,TGCGCCAGCAGCCAAGTGGGACAGGGTAATGAAAAACTGTTTTTT,CASSQVGQGNEKLFF
TRBV9,TRBJ2-1,TRBD1,-,TGTGCCAGCAGCGTAGCTGGGACAGGGTACAATGAGCAGTTCTTC,CASSVAGTGYNEQFF
TRBV11-2,TRBJ1-1,TRBD1,-,TGTGCCAGCAGCCGCACACAGGGGAGCCCTGAAGCTTTCTTT,CASSRTQGSPEAFF
TRBV27,TRBJ2-3,-,-,TGTGCCAGCAGCACACAGGAAAATCGGCAGTATTTT,CASSTQENRQYF